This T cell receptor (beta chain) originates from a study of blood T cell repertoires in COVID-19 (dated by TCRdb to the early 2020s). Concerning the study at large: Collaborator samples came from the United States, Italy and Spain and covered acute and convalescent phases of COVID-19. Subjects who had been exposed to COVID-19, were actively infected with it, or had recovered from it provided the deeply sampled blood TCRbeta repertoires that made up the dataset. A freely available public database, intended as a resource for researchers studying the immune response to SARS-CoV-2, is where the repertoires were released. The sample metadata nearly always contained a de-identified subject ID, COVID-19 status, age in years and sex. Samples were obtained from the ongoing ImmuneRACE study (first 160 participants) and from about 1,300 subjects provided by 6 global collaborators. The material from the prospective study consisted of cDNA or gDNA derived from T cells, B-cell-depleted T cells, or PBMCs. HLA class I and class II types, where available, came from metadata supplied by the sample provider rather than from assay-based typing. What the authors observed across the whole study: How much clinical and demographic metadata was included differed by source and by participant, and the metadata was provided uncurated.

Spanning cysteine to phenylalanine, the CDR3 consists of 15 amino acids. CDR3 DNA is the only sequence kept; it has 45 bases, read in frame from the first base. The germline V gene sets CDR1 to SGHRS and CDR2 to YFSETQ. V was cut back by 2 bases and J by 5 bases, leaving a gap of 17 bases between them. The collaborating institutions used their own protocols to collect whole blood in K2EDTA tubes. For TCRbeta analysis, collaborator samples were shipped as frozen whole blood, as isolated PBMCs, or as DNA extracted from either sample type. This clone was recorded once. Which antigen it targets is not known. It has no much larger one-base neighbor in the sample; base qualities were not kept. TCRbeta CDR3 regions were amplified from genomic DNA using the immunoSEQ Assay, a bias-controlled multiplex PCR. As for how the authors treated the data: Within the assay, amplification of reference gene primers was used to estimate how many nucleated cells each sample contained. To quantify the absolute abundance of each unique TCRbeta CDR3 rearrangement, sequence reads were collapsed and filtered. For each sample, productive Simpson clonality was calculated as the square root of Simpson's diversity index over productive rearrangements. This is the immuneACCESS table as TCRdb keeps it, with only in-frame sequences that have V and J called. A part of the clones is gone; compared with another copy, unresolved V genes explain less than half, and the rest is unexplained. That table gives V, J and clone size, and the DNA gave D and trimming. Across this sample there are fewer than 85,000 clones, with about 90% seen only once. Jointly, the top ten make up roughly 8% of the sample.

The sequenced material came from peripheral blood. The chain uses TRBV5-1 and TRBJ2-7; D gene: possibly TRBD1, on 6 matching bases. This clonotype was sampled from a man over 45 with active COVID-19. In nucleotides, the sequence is TGCGCCAGCAGCTTCCCAACAGGGCCTGGGGACGAGCAGTACTTC. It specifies CASSFPTGPGDEQYF.